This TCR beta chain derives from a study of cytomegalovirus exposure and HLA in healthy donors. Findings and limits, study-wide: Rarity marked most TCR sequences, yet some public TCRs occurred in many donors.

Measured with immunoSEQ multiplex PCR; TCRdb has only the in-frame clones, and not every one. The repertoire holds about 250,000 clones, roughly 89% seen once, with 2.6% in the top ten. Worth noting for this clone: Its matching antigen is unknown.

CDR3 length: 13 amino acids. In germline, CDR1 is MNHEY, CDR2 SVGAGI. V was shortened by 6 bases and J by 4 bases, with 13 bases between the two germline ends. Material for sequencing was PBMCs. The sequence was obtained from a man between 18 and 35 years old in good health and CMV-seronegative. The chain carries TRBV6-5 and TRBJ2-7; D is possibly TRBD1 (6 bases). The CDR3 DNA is TGTGCCAGCAGGGGACACCAGAGGTACGAGCAGTACTTC. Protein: CASRGHQRYEQYF.